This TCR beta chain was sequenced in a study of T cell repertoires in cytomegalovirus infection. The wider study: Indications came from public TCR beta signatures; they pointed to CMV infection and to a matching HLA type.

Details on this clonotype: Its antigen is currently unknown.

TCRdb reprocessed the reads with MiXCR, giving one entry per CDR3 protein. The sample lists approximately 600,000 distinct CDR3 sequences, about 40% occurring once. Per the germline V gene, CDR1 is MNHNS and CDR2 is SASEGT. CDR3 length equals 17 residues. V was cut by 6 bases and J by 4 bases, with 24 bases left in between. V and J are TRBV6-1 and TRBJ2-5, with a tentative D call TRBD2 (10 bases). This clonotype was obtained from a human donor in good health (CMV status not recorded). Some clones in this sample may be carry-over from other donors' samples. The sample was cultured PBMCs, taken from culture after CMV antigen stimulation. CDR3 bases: TGTGCCAGCAGATCTCACAGGGGGCTAGCGGGGGCAGAGACCCAGTACTTC. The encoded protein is CASRSHRGLAGAETQYF.